Below are 25 T cell receptor beta chains sequenced from a single sample in a study of CD8+ T cells in alopecia areata. Sequencing templates came from extracted RNA that was reverse transcribed into cDNA. Clones were read by immunoSEQ multiplex PCR, and TCRdb kept only the in-frame ones, dropping some. The sample has under 300,000 clones, roughly 69% seen once. The source material was CD4+ T cells sorted from blood, sampled at week 0. All receptors derive from a human donor with alopecia areata.

The J gene is TRBJ1-4, the V gene TRBV10-3, with 8 positions matching TRBD1. Germline V gene lookup returns CDR1 ENHRY and CDR2 SYGVKD. The CDR3 has 13 amino acids. V lost 10 bases and J lost 5; bases outside the gene matches: 6. CDR3 in DNA: TGTGCCACCACGGGACAGGAGAATGAAAAACTGTTTTTT. Its protein is CATTGQENEKLFF.

The chain couples TRBV7-3 to TRBJ2-1; no firm D call. The germline V gene encodes CDR1 SGHTA and CDR2 FQGTGA. Trimming left V 2 bases short and J 8 bases short, with 7 bases between. The CDR3 totals 12 residues. This CDR3 is CASSLVVHEQFF. In DNA form, the CDR3 reads TGTGCCAGCAGCTTAGTAGTTCATGAGCAGTTCTTC. Complete variable domain (other parts from reference TRBV7-3 and TRBJ2-1): GAGVSQTPSNKVTEKGKYVELRCDPISGHTALYWYRQSLGQGPEFLIYFQGTGAADDSGLPNDRFFAVRPEGSVSTLKIQRTERGDSAVYLCASSLVVHEQFFGPGTRLTVL.

The chain carries TRBV29-1 and TRBJ2-6; D is possibly TRBD1 (5 bases). The CDR3 length is 15 residues. Trimming took 8 bases from V and 0 from J, leaving 14 bases between them. From germline, CDR1 is SQVTM and CDR2 ANQGSEA. CDR3 DNA: TGCAGCACCTTAGACAGATTCTCTGGGGCCAACGTCCTGACTTTC. This codes for CSTLDRFSGANVLTF.

CDR3: CATSRGAAREQYF. The CDR3, as DNA: TGTGCCACCAGCAGAGGAGCGGCGCGCGAGCAGTATTTT. The J gene is TRBJ2-3, the V gene TRBV15, with TRBD2 as a possible D gene (5 bases). Germline CDR1 is LNHNV and CDR2 is YYDKDF (reference sequence). CDR3 length equals 13 residues. Trimming removed 1 base from V and 11 bases from J, with 13 bases in between.

This chain links TRBV9 with TRBJ1-2; TRBD1 matches 10 bases. In germline, CDR1 is SGDLS, CDR2 YYNGEE. The length of the CDR3 is 17 residues. J gave up 2 bases and V 0 bases, and 7 bases lay outside the gene matches. The CDR3 DNA is TGTGCCAGCAGCGTAGAACCGGGACAGGGGATAAACTATGGCTACACCTTC. The encoded protein is CASSVEPGQGINYGYTF.

The J gene is TRBJ2-5, the V gene TRBV29-1; unclear D gene. Germline loops: CDR1 SQVTM, CDR2 ANQGSEA. The germline V and J ends were trimmed by 4 bases and 1 base, with 7 bases remaining between them. The CDR3 is 12 residues long. CDR3 loop: CSVGLFQETQYF. DNA of the CDR3: TGCAGCGTTGGCCTTTTCCAAGAGACCCAGTACTTC.

V and J are TRBV27 and TRBJ1-5, with D possibly being TRBD1 (6 bases). There are 17 residues in the CDR3. The ends were cut back, 5 bases at V and 0 bases at J, with 17 bases in the middle. CDR1 is MNHEY, CDR2 SMNVEV, per germline (reference sequence). As DNA, the CDR3 is TGTGCCAGCAGTCCCGGTAGGGGGAGAGTTAGCAATCAGCCCCAGCATTTT. Its translation: CASSPGRGRVSNQPQHF.

A single count supports this clone. The chain couples TRBV10-3 to TRBJ1-1, with D uncertain. Per germline, CDR1 ENHRY and CDR2 SYGVKD. V lost 0 bases, J lost 1 base, and 6 bases lay in between. The CDR3 runs to 14 residues. This CDR3 is CAISESLKNTEAFF. DNA of the CDR3: TGTGCCATCAGTGAGTCTCTTAAGAACACTGAAGCTTTCTTT.

This rearrangement joins TRBV9 to TRBJ2-1; a possible D gene is TRBD2 (7 bases). The CDR3 is 13 amino acids. Germline-derived CDR1 and CDR2 are SGDLS and YYNGEE. Trimming shortened V by 4 bases and J by 8 bases, and 13 bases separated the two germline ends. CDR3 coding DNA: TGTGCCAGCAGCTTCGGGGGGCCAGATGAGCAGTTCTTC. This sequence encodes CASSFGGPDEQFF.

The rearrangement joins TRBV7-9 to TRBJ1-1, with 9 bases matching TRBD1. The J segment lost 1 base and the V segment lost 5 bases, leaving 8 bases of the junction unmatched. The CDR3 is 16 amino acids. The germline V gene has CDR1 SEHNR and CDR2 FQNEAQ (reference sequence). CDR3 region: CASSQGQGGTNTEAFF. In DNA, the CDR3 is TGTGCCAGCAGCCAGGGACAGGGAGGGACGAACACTGAAGCTTTCTTT.

The rearrangement links TRBV14 to TRBJ2-5; 10 bases match TRBD2. From germline, CDR1 is SGHDN and CDR2 FVKESK. The CDR3 consists of 16 residues. V shed 2 bases, J shed 1 base, and the junction held 4 bases outside the gene matches. The CDR3, as DNA: TGTGCCAGCAGCCAACTTACTAGCGGGGCCCAAGAGACCCAGTACTTC. Protein product: CASSQLTSGAQETQYF.

The rearrangement joins TRBV7-9 to TRBJ2-3; no firm D call. V gave up 0 bases and J gave up 1 base, with 5 bases separating them. CDR1 is SEHNR and CDR2 is FQNEAQ in the germline V gene (reference sequence). CDR3 size: 14 residues. The CDR3 coding sequence is TGTGCCAGCAGCTTAGCGAGCCGCACAGATACGCAGTATTTT. It yields the protein CASSLASRTDTQYF.

The chain has TRBV15 and TRBJ1-2; D is uncertain. Germline V gene sequence: CDR1 LNHNV, CDR2 YYDKDF (reference sequence). The CDR3 is 17 residues long. V was pared by 0 bases and J by 0 bases, with 14 bases between. The CDR3 DNA follows: TGTGCCACCAGCAGAGAACCGGGCGGCCTTGCTAACTATGGCTACACCTTC. Its translation is CATSREPGGLANYGYTF.

V usage is TRBV29-1 and J usage is TRBJ2-3; 10 bases are shared with TRBD1. From germline, CDR1 is SQVTM and CDR2 ANQGSEA. The length of the CDR3 is 14 residues. Trimming took 8 bases from V and 3 from J; bases not matched to a gene: 8. CDR3 region: CSIVRDRGTDTQYF. DNA for the CDR3: TGCAGCATTGTCCGGGACAGGGGAACAGATACGCAGTATTTT.

V is TRBV14 and J is TRBJ1-2, with TRBD1 as a possible D gene (6 bases). There are 16 residues in the CDR3. The germline V gene has CDR1 SGHDN and CDR2 FVKESK. With 2 bases removed from V and 4 bases from J, the gap between germline ends came to 17 bases. The CDR3 protein is CASSQQGTPWGYGYTF. CDR3 bases: TGTGCCAGCAGCCAACAAGGGACACCGTGGGGCTATGGCTACACCTTC.

Only a few counts were recorded for this clone. The rearrangement links TRBV23-1 to TRBJ2-1, with D perhaps TRBD1 (6 bases). TRBV23-1 is an ORF, and what it does is uncertain. This CDR3 spans 16 amino acids. Trimming removed 2 bases from V and 2 bases from J, with 13 bases in between. Written as DNA, the CDR3 is TGCGCCAGCAGTCAACCCAGGGGCCTCCCCTACAATGAGCAGTTCTTC. The encoded protein is CASSQPRGLPYNEQFF.

The V call is TRBV20-1, the J call TRBJ1-1; D gene unclear. Trimming took off 3 bases at V and 7 bases at J, with 9 bases between the two ends. This CDR3 has 11 amino acids. Germline CDR1 DFQATT, CDR2 SNEGSKA (reference sequence). As DNA, the CDR3 is TGCAGTGCTAGCTTGGGATTTGAAGCTTTCTTT. It encodes CSASLGFEAFF.

This clone was recorded a few times. The chain has TRBV29-1 and TRBJ2-5; D is uncertain. Trimming took 8 bases from V and 5 from J, leaving 21 bases between them. CDR1 and CDR2 from the germline V gene are SQVTM and ANQGSEA. This CDR3 is built from 14 residues. The CDR3 coding sequence is TGCAGCTTCGTGAAGGGTGGCTTTCGCGAGACCCAGTACTTC. Residues: CSFVKGGFRETQYF.

The chain recombines TRBV15 with TRBJ2-7, with D perhaps matching TRBD2 (6 bases). V lost 3 bases, J lost 2 bases, and 14 bases lay in between. The germline CDR1 and CDR2 sequences are LNHNV and YYDKDF (reference sequence). The CDR3 is 15 amino acids. The CDR3 loop reads CATSRRTNPPYEQYF. DNA for the CDR3: TGTGCCACCAGCAGGCGGACTAATCCCCCCTACGAGCAGTACTTC.

The CDR3 DNA follows: TGTGCCTGGAGACCGGATGGGGTGAGCGCTGAAGCTTTCTTT. Its protein is CAWRPDGVSAEAFF. The V call is TRBV30, the J call TRBJ1-1; D gene ambiguous. The CDR3 spans 14 residues. CDR1 is GTSNPN and CDR2 is SVGIG in the germline V gene (reference sequence). Trimming pared 3 bases from V and 6 bases from J, leaving 17 bases between.

V is TRBV6-5 and J is TRBJ2-1; D gene unclear. Germline CDR1 reads MNHEY; CDR2 reads SVGAGI. Trimming removed 0 bases from V and 6 bases from J, with 12 bases in between. This CDR3 is 15 amino acids long. CDR3: CASSYSSQVLNEQFF. DNA for the CDR3: TGTGCCAGCAGTTACTCTTCTCAGGTCCTCAATGAGCAGTTCTTC.

The V gene is TRBV6-8, the J gene TRBJ2-7; 9 bases fit TRBD2. Trimming cost V 1 base and J 3 bases; bases outside gene matches: 7. The CDR3 loop spans 16 amino acids. CDR1 and CDR2 from the germline V gene are MNHGY and SAAAGT. In DNA form, the CDR3 reads TGTGCCAGCAGTTACTTGCTAGCGGGGCCCAACTACGAGCAGTACTTC. This encodes CASSYLLAGPNYEQYF.

This clone was seen many times. The V and J genes are TRBV7-2 and TRBJ1-1; TRBD1 might be the D (5 bases). This CDR3 region has 16 residues. From germline, CDR1 is SGHTA and CDR2 FQGNSA. The V end lost 0 bases, the J end lost 7 bases, and 18 bases lay between the germline ends. The CDR3 region has the DNA TGTGCCAGCAGCTTAGCGGGGGTGCACTCGTCGAGTGAAGCTTTCTTT. Its translation is CASSLAGVHSSSEAFF.

This clone was seen just once. This rearrangement joins TRBV29-1 to TRBJ2-1, with D perhaps TRBD1 or TRBD2 (6 bases each). This CDR3 has 16 amino acids. Trimming stripped 3 bases from V and 6 bases from J, with 21 bases between. Germline-derived CDR1 and CDR2 are SQVTM and ANQGSEA. CDR3 residues: CSVDGVWGAPGNEQFF. CDR3 nucleotides: TGCAGCGTTGACGGAGTGTGGGGGGCCCCGGGCAATGAGCAGTTCTTC.

The chain uses TRBV4-3 and TRBJ2-7; TRBD1 is a possible D gene (6 bases). The CDR3 extends over 12 amino acids. V was cut by 4 bases and J by 4 bases, with 8 bases left in between. The germline V gene has CDR1 LGHNA and CDR2 YSLEER. CDR3 amino acids: CASSRTGYEQYF. The CDR3 DNA follows: TGCGCCAGCAGCCGTACAGGGTACGAGCAGTACTTC.